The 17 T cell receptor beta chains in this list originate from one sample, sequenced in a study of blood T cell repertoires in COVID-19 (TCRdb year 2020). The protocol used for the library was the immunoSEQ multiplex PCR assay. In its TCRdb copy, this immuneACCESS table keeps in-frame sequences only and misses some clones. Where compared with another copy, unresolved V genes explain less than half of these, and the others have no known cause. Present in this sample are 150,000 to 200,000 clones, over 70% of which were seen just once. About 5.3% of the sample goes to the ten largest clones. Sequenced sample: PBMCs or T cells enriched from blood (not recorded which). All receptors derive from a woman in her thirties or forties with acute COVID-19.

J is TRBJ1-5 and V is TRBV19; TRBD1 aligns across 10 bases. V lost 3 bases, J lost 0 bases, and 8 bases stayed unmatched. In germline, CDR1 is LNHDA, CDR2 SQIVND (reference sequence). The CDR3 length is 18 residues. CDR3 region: CASSIGTGAIYSNQPQHF. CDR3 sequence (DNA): TGTGCCAGTAGTATTGGGACAGGGGCCATCTATAGCAATCAGCCCCAGCATTTT.

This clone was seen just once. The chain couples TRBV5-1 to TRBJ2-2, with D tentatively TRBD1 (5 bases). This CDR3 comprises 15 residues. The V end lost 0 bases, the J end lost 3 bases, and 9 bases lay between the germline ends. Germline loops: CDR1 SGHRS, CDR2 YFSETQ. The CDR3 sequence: CASSLGRADTGELFF. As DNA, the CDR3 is TGCGCCAGCAGCTTGGGCAGGGCCGACACCGGGGAGCTGTTTTTT.

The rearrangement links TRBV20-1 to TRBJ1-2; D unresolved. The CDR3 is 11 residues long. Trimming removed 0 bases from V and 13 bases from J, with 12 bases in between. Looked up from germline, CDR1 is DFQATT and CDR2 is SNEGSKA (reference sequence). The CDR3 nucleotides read TGCAGTGCTAGAGACGTACAGACACGCACCTTC. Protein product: CSARDVQTRTF.

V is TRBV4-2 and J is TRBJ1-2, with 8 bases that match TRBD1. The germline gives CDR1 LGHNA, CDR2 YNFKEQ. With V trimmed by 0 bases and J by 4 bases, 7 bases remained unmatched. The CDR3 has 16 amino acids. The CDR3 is CASSQDRTTGGYGYTF. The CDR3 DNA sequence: TGTGCCAGCAGCCAAGATCGTACCACAGGGGGCTATGGCTACACCTTC.

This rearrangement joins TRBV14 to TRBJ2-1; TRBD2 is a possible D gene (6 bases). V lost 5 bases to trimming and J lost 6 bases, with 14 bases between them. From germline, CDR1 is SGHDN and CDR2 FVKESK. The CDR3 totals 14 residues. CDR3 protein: CASSSSRESNEQFF. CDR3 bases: TGTGCCAGCAGCTCCAGCCGGGAGAGCAATGAGCAGTTCTTC. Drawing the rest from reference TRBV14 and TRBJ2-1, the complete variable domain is EAGVTQFPSHSVIEKGQTVTLRCDPISGHDNLYWYRRVMGKEIKFLLHFVKESKQDESGMPNNRFLAERTGGTYSTLKVQPAELEDSGVYFCASSSSRESNEQFFGPGTRLTVL.

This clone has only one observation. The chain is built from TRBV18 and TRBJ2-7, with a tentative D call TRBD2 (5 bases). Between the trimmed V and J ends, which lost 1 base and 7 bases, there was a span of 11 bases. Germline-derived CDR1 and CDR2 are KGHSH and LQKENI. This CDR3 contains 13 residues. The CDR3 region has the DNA TGTGCCAGCTCACCACAGCTTCCGGGGGAGCAGTACGTC. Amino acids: CASSPQLPGEQYV.

DNA of the CDR3: TGTGCCAGCAGCCCAGAGGAGGGAGGAGGCTACACCTTC. Translated, it gives CASSPEEGGGYTF. This rearrangement joins TRBV21-1 to TRBJ1-2. TRBV21-1 is noted as a pseudogene. This CDR3 contains 13 residues.

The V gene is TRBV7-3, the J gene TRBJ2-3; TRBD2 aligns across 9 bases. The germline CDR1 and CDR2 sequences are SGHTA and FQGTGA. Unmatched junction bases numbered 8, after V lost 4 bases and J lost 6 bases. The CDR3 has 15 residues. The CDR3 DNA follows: TGTGCCAGCAGCTCTGTGGGACTAGCAGCCGATACGCAGTATTTT. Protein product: CASSSVGLAADTQYF.

CDR3 DNA sequence: TGTGCCAGCAGAAATTTTAACAGGGTCCGCGGAGAGACCCAGTACTTC. This translates into CASRNFNRVRGETQYF. The chain couples TRBV7-8 to TRBJ2-5; the D gene is possibly TRBD1 (6 bases). The CDR3 has 16 residues. Trimming pared 6 bases from V and 4 bases from J, leaving 21 bases between. CDR1 is SGHVS, CDR2 FQNEAQ, per germline. Complete variable domain (other parts from reference TRBV7-8 and TRBJ2-5): GAGVSQSPRYKVAKRGQDVALRCDPISGHVSLFWYQQALGQGPEFLTYFQNEAQLDKSGLPSDRFFAERPEGSVSTLKIQRTQQEDSAVYLCASRNFNRVRGETQYFGPGTRLLVL.

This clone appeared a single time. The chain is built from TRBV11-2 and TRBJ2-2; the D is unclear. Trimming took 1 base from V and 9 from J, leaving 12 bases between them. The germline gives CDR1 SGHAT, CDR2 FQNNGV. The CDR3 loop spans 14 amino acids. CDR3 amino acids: CASSLGPLPRELFF. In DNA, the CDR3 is TGTGCCAGCAGCTTAGGGCCCCTCCCGAGGGAGCTGTTTTTT. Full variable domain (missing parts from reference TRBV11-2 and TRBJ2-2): EAGVAQSPRYKIIEKRQSVAFWCNPISGHATLYWYQQILGQGPKLLIQFQNNGVVDDSQLPKDRFSAERLKGVDSTLKIQPAKLEDSAVYLCASSLGPLPRELFFGEGSRLTVL.

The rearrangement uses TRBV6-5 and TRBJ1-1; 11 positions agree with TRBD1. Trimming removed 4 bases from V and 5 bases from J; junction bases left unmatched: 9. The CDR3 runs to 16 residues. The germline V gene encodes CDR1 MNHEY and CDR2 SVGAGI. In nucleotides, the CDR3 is TGTGCCAGCAGTTTAGGACAGGGGGCAGGGGGGACTGAAGCTTTCTTT. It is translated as CASSLGQGAGGTEAFF.

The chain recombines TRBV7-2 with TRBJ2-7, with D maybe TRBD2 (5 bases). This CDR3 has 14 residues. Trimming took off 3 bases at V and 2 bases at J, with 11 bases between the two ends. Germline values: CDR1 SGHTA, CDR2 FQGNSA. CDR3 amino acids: CASSFVAPTYEQYF. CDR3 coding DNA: TGTGCCAGCAGCTTCGTAGCGCCCACCTACGAGCAGTACTTC.

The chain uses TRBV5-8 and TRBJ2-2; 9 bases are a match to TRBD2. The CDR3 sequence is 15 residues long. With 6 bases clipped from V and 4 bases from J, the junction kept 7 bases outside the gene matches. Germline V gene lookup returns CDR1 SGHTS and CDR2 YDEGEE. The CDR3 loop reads CASKGAGGFTGELFF. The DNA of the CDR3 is TGTGCCAGCAAGGGAGCGGGAGGATTCACCGGGGAGCTGTTTTTT.

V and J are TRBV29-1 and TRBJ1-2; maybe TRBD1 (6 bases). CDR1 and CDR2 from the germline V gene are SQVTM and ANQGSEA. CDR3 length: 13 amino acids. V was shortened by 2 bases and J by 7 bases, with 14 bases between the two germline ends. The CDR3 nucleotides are TGCAGCGTTGAAATCGGGGGGCGGGTTGGCTACACCTTC. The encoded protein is CSVEIGGRVGYTF.

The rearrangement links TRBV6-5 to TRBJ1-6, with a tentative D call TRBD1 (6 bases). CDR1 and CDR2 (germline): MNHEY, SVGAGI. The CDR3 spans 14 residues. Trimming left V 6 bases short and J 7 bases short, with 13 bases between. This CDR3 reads CASSLRGPNSPLHF. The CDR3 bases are TGTGCCAGCAGCCTGCGGGGGCCAAATTCACCCCTCCACTTT.

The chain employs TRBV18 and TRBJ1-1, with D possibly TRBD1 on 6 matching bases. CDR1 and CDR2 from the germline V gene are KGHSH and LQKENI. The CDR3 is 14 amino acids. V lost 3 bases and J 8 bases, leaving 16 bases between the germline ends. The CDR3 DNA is TGTGCCAGCTCACCCTCCCCCCCCCAGGGGGAAGCTTTCTTT. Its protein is CASSPSPPQGEAFF. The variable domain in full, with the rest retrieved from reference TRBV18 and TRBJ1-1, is NAGVMQNPRHLVRRRGQEARLRCSPMKGHSHVYWYRQLPEEGLKFMVYLQKENIIDESGMPKERFSAEFPKEGPSILRIQQVVRGDSAAYFCASSPSPPQGEAFFGQGTRLTVV.

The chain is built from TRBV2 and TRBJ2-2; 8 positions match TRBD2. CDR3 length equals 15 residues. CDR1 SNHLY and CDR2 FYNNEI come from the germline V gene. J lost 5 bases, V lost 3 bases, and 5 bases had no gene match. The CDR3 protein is CASSEVSGITGELFF. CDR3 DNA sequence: TGTGCCAGCAGTGAGGTTAGCGGGATAACCGGGGAGCTGTTTTTT.